The clone carrying this T cell receptor (beta chain) was observed a handful of times. Antigen: not known. Then a second PCR, running about 6 to 12 cycles, was carried out with a sample-barcoded 5' primer and a J-beta primer mix. Using its own MiXCR run on the 5' RACE reads, TCRdb lists one record per CDR3 protein. Here the sample spans some 700,000 distinct CDR3 sequences, 22% being singletons. This sample is drawn from a study of blood T cells in healthy people across ages. Study outcomes and limitations: It was not known whether donors were CMV positive (a possible confounder of expanded clonotype changes). Estimated diversity across one million T cells was deemed an underestimate. Among T cells, TCR beta diversity per million cells dropped roughly linearly as age rose.

Extractions gave at least 5 micrograms of total RNA per sample. Deletions cut 1 base from V and 4 bases from J, with 9 bases between. The CDR3 is made up of 14 amino acids. The V gene's germline CDR1 is SEHNR and CDR2 FQNEAQ (reference sequence). This sequence was found in a man aged 65 to 79 in good health. The sequencing sample was made of blood. V and J are TRBV7-9 and TRBJ2-3; no clear D. CDR3 residues: CASSLDGWSDTQYF. The DNA for the CDR3 is TGTGCCAGCAGCTTAGATGGGTGGTCAGATACGCAGTATTTT.